One sample yielded the 20 T cell receptor beta chains listed below, sequenced in a study of T cell responses to AZD1222 COVID-19 vaccine (dated by TCRdb to about 2021). The library was obtained by the immunoSEQ multiplex PCR assay. TCRdb retrieved this table from immuneACCESS and kept in-frame rearrangements only. Not all clones are present; in checked studies, unresolved V genes account for under half, and no reason is known for the remainder. The sample has roughly 79,000 clones on record, 78% of them singletons. In total, the top ten clones hold about 21% of the sample. Read against the paper, the sample's time point label means: baseline before first vaccination. The sample consisted of peripheral blood, taken on day 0 of AZD1222 vaccination. The receptors were sampled from an adult in good health.

The chain employs TRBV6-1 and TRBJ1-5; D is undetermined. CDR1 MNHNS and CDR2 SASEGT come from the germline V gene. The V end was cut by 3 bases, the J end by 4 bases, with 7 bases between. The length of the CDR3 is 13 residues. The CDR3 loop is CASSDAGNQPQHF. DNA for the CDR3: TGTGCCAGCAGTGACGCGGGGAATCAGCCCCAGCATTTT.

The rearrangement links TRBV5-1 to TRBJ1-2, with D perhaps TRBD1 (6 bases). The ends were cut back, 7 bases at V and 4 bases at J, with 20 bases in the middle. This CDR3 region has 15 residues. The V gene's germline CDR1 is SGHRS and CDR2 YFSETQ. CDR3 loop: CASSKEGGSPYGYTF. CDR3 in DNA: TGCGCCAGCTCAAAAGAGGGGGGATCACCCTATGGCTACACCTTC.

V gene TRBV7-2 combines with J gene TRBJ2-5; tentative D call: TRBD1 (6 bases). The length of the CDR3 is 13 residues. V shed 5 bases and J shed 4 bases, with 11 bases lying between them. The V gene's germline CDR1 is SGHTA and CDR2 FQGNSA. The CDR3 region has the DNA TGTGCCAGCAGCCTCGACAGGAGAGAGACCCAGTACTTC. It encodes CASSLDRRETQYF.

The genes are TRBV4-1 and TRBJ1-5; D is ambiguous. CDR3 length: 16 amino acids. In germline, CDR1 is MGHRA, CDR2 YSYEKL. The V end was cut by 0 bases, the J end by 3 bases, with 12 bases between. CDR3 protein: CASSQEGSGNNQPQHF. The CDR3 DNA follows: TGCGCCAGCAGCCAAGAGGGGAGCGGTAACAATCAGCCCCAGCATTTT.

The rearrangement joins TRBV6-5 to TRBJ1-2; a weak D match, TRBD1 (6 bases). The germline V gene has CDR1 MNHEY and CDR2 SVGAGI. The CDR3 is 16 amino acids. V lost 2 bases and J 7 bases, leaving 20 bases between the germline ends. The CDR3 protein is CASSYLTPGGAFGYTF. The CDR3 bases are TGTGCCAGCAGTTACCTCACCCCGGGGGGGGCATTTGGCTACACCTTC.

The count of this clone is one. The V call is TRBV3-1 (or the pseudogene TRBV3-2), the J call TRBJ2-7, with TRBD2 identical over 10 bases. The CDR3 length is 14 residues. V was clipped by 2 bases and J by 4 bases; unmatched bases: 2. Germline CDR1 LGHDT, CDR2 YNNKEL (reference sequence). The CDR3 DNA follows: TGTGCCAGCAGCCAAACAGCGGGAGGGTACGAGCAGTACTTC. This codes for CASSQTAGGYEQYF.

This clone was found a few times. The chain combines TRBV10-3 with TRBJ1-1; weak D call: TRBD1 (5 bases). Germline-derived CDR1 and CDR2 are ENHRY and SYGVKD. The CDR3 loop spans 16 amino acids. The V end was cut by 5 bases, the J end by 1 base, with 17 bases between. CDR3 residues: CAISPLWTTKNTEAFF. The CDR3 region has the DNA TGTGCCATCAGTCCTTTATGGACAACAAAGAACACTGAAGCTTTCTTT.

The J gene is TRBJ2-7, the V gene TRBV28; the D call may be TRBD1 or TRBD2 (5 bases each). Germline V gene lookup returns CDR1 MDHEN and CDR2 SYDVKM. V lost 10 bases to trimming and J lost 1 base, with 23 bases between them. The CDR3 has 16 residues. DNA of the CDR3: TGTGCCACCACACTCTTATCGAGGGACGGATCCTACGAGCAGTACTTC. It yields the protein CATTLLSRDGSYEQYF.

This clone rates as medium-sized (0.01 to 0.1%). The genes are TRBV5-1 and TRBJ2-5; 8 bases agree with TRBD2. CDR1 and CDR2 from the germline V gene are SGHRS and YFSETQ. Trimming removed 3 bases from V and 4 bases from J; junction bases left unmatched: 11. The CDR3 consists of 16 residues. In nucleotides, the CDR3 is TGCGCCAGCAGCTCGCAGGGCGGGAGGAAGGGAGAGACCCAGTACTTC. The encoded protein is CASSSQGGRKGETQYF.

A note on this clone: Within the sample, other DNA sequences also encode this same CDR3. The gene calls are TRBV20-1 and TRBJ2-3; D might be TRBD2 (6 bases). With 3 bases removed from V and 1 base from J, the gap between germline ends came to 11 bases. The CDR3 is 14 residues long. Germline-derived CDR1 and CDR2 are DFQATT and SNEGSKA (reference sequence). The chain's CDR3 is CSASSGSGTDTQYF. CDR3 nucleotide sequence: TGCAGTGCTAGTAGCGGTTCCGGCACAGATACGCAGTATTTT.

This clone was found a few times. This rearrangement joins TRBV3-1 (or the pseudogene TRBV3-2) to TRBJ2-2, with TRBD2 matching 7 bases. V trimming: 5 bases; J trimming: 5 bases; junction bases outside the gene matches: 8. Germline CDR1 reads LGHDT; CDR2 reads YNNKEL (reference sequence). This CDR3 is built from 15 residues. The CDR3 protein is CASSRRAGATGELFF. Written as DNA, the CDR3 is TGTGCCAGCAGCAGGCGGGCGGGAGCGACCGGGGAGCTGTTTTTT.

V usage is TRBV2 and J usage is TRBJ1-4; 11 bases are a match to TRBD1. The CDR3 is made up of 11 amino acids. V lost 8 bases to trimming and J lost 11 bases; unmatched junction nucleotides: 1. In germline, CDR1 is SNHLY, CDR2 FYNNEI. The CDR3 reads CASGTGGKLFF. The CDR3 coding sequence is TGTGCCAGCGGGACAGGGGGGAAACTGTTTTTT.

The V and J genes are TRBV6-5 and TRBJ1-4; 8 bases are a match to TRBD1. The CDR3 length is 13 residues. Trimming removed 7 bases from V and 5 bases from J; junction bases left unmatched: 3. Germline CDR1 reads MNHEY; CDR2 reads SVGAGI. The CDR3, as DNA: TGTGCCAGCACCAGACAGGGGAATGAAAAACTGTTTTTT. Protein product: CASTRQGNEKLFF.

V and J are TRBV6-6 and TRBJ2-6, with 9 bases identical to TRBD1. The V gene's germline CDR1 is MNHNY and CDR2 SVGAGI (reference sequence). The trim removed 5 bases at V and 1 base at J, leaving 9 bases unmatched. The CDR3 runs 18 residues. The CDR3 loop reads CASSPLPGQGSGANVLTF. In DNA, the CDR3 is TGTGCCAGCAGTCCCCTACCGGGACAGGGTTCTGGGGCCAACGTCCTGACTTTC.

The V gene is TRBV7-6, the J gene TRBJ2-1; tentative D call: TRBD2 (6 bases). Germline V gives CDR1 SGHVS, CDR2 FNYEAQ. V lost 5 bases and J lost 6, with 17 bases in between. This CDR3 is 15 amino acids long. CDR3 protein: CASSRGSHGSNEQFF. As DNA, the CDR3 is TGTGCCAGCAGCCGGGGAAGTCACGGGAGCAATGAGCAGTTCTTC.

As for this clone: This same CDR3 is encoded by further DNA sequences in the sample. CDR3 residues: CASSLAGAETQYF. CDR3 nucleotide sequence: TGTGCCAGCAGCTTGGCTGGGGCAGAGACCCAGTACTTC. V gene TRBV5-4 combines with J gene TRBJ2-5, with a tentative D call TRBD1 (5 bases). There are 13 residues in the CDR3. Germline values: CDR1 SGHNT, CDR2 YYREEE (reference sequence). The V and J ends lost 0 bases and 4 bases respectively, with 7 bases between them.

This clone was counted only a few times. The chain joins TRBV5-1 to TRBJ2-6; perhaps TRBD2 as D (5 bases). V was shortened by 4 bases and J by 1 base, with 15 bases between the two germline ends. CDR3 length: 17 residues. Germline assignment: CDR1 SGHRS and CDR2 YFSETQ. CDR3: CASSVEPGISGANVLTF. In DNA, the CDR3 is TGCGCCAGCAGCGTAGAACCGGGGATTTCTGGGGCCAACGTCCTGACTTTC. The full variable domain, in which reference TRBV5-1 and TRBJ2-6 provide the parts outside the CDR3, is KAGVTQTPRYLIKTRGQQVTLSCSPISGHRSVSWYQQTPGQGLQFLFEYFSETQRNKGNFPGRFSGRQFSNSRSEMNVSTLELGDSALYLCASSVEPGISGANVLTFGAGSRLTVL.

The rearrangement uses TRBV15 and TRBJ2-2; D is possibly TRBD2 (5 bases). Trimming left V 0 bases short and J 6 bases short, with 14 bases between. CDR3 size: 16 residues. The germline gives CDR1 LNHNV, CDR2 YYDKDF (reference sequence). CDR3 residues: CATSRDSPSMAGELFF. DNA of the CDR3: TGTGCCACCAGCAGAGATTCCCCTAGCATGGCCGGGGAGCTGTTTTTT.

This clone showed up just once. The rearrangement uses TRBV9 and TRBJ2-5, with D unclear. This CDR3 is built from 13 residues. The germline V gene encodes CDR1 SGDLS and CDR2 YYNGEE. The V end was cut by 0 bases, the J end by 5 bases, with 8 bases between. The CDR3 here is CASSVALGETQYF. CDR3 sequence (DNA): TGTGCCAGCAGCGTAGCCCTGGGGGAGACCCAGTACTTC.

This CDR3 is CASSIASTQPQHF. Here the CDR3 DNA reads TGTGCCAGTAGTATAGCGTCGACCCAGCCCCAGCATTTT. The chain couples TRBV19 to TRBJ1-5; D is uncertain. The CDR3 length is 13 residues. Germline V gene data show CDR1 as LNHDA and CDR2 as SQIVND (reference sequence). Deletions cut 1 base from V and 7 bases from J, with 8 bases between. Full variable domain (remainder filled in from reference TRBV19 and TRBJ1-5): DGGITQSPKYLFRKEGQNVTLSCEQNLNHDAMYWYRQDPGQGLRLIYYSQIVNDFQKGDIAEGYSVSREKKESFPLTVTSAQKNPTAFYLCASSIASTQPQHFGDGTRLSIL.